The source of this TCR beta chain is a study of cytotoxic CD8 clonotypes in ibrutinib-treated CLL. For the study at large: Within the patient group, roughly 12 were relapsed/refractory and some 15 treatment-naive, and 17 were IGHV unmutated. Among the samples, the mean was approximately 260,000 productive templates and fewer than 95,000 productive rearrangements.

Germline assignment: CDR1 SGHVS and CDR2 FQNEAQ. Between the trimmed V and J ends, which lost 2 bases and 2 bases, there was a span of 12 bases. The CDR3 contains 15 residues. Using immunoSEQ multiplex PCR, the repertoire was profiled, and TCRdb retains in-frame clones only, with some absent. The sample has some 350,000 clones, roughly 71% seen once. The V call is TRBV7-8, the J call TRBJ2-5; tentative D call: TRBD1 (5 bases). The TCR originated in a human donor with chronic lymphocytic leukemia. The sequenced sample was PBMCs, obtained after 36 months of ibrutinib treatment. The CDR3 region is CASSLRQGRQETQYF. The CDR3 region has the DNA TGTGCCAGCAGCTTACGGCAGGGTAGGCAAGAGACCCAGTACTTC.